The present entry profiles one T cell receptor (beta chain) with its context. The sample comes from a study of blood T cell repertoires in COVID-19. Study overall: In each case, the material was cDNA or gDNA derived from T cells, B-cell-depleted T cells, or PBMCs.

Profiling relied on immunoSEQ multiplex PCR, and the TCRdb table lists in-frame clones only, not all of them. The sample holds 150,000 to 200,000 clones, about 81% seen once. From germline, CDR1 is KGHSH and CDR2 LQKENI. Trimming stripped 1 base from V and 1 base from J, with 7 bases between. The CDR3 runs to 14 residues. The clonotype comes from a woman aged 60 to 75 with COVID-19, enrolled during active disease. The sample comprised peripheral blood. This chain connects TRBV18 to TRBJ1-1; D perhaps matches TRBD1 (6 bases). The CDR3 loop reads CASSPQGGNTEAFF. CDR3 bases: TGTGCCAGCTCACCACAAGGGGGGAACACTGAAGCTTTCTTT.